This TCR beta chain is drawn from a study of blood T cell repertoires in COVID-19. V shed 3 bases and J 4 bases; nucleotides not matched to a gene: 9. Germline CDR1 is SGDLS and CDR2 is YYNGEE. The CDR3 covers 15 residues. Generated by immunoSEQ multiplex PCR, the TCRdb table keeps only in-frame clones and is missing some. The table records roughly 500,000 clones, over 75% of them present only once. The study counted Cohort 3 donors as recovered given two negative PCRs, clearance, or symptom resolution. The chain has TRBV9 and TRBJ1-2; 7 bases map to TRBD1. The clonotype was recovered from a woman between 40 and 50 years old who had recovered from COVID-19. Sequencing was done on a sample of PBMCs or T cells enriched from blood (not recorded which). CDR3: CASSGADRFSYGYTF. The CDR3 DNA reads TGTGCCAGCAGCGGAGCGGACAGGTTCAGCTATGGCTACACCTTC.